These 9 T cell receptor beta chains share one sample of origin, sequenced in a study of shared clonotypes between healthy human individuals. CD8 cells regarded as naive lacked CD45RO, were positively chosen for CCR7, and omitted terminally differentiated effector memory CD45RA+ cells. TCRdb's copy holds only in-frame clones and misses some; the assay was immunoSEQ multiplex PCR. Among about 800,000 clones listed, 96% were seen once. The material sequenced was naive CD8+ T cells sorted from blood. These receptors originate from a man aged 30 to 45 in good health.

The chain uses TRBV28 and TRBJ2-7, with 8 positions matching TRBD1. The V and J ends lost 3 bases and 2 bases, in that order; junction bases with no gene match: 12. The CDR3 has 17 amino acids. Germline CDR1 reads MDHEN; CDR2 reads SYDVKM. Written as DNA, the CDR3 is TGTGCCAGCAGTTTGTGGGCCCCGGGACAGGATACCTACGAGCAGTACTTC. It is translated as CASSLWAPGQDTYEQYF.

The J gene is TRBJ2-2, the V gene TRBV14; D remains unclear. CDR3 size: 18 residues. Germline V gene sequence: CDR1 SGHDN, CDR2 FVKESK. Trimming left V 3 bases short and J 1 base short, with 18 bases between. Here the CDR3 reads CASSHFTTENRNTGELFF. The CDR3 bases are TGTGCCAGCAGCCATTTTACTACAGAAAACCGGAACACCGGGGAGCTGTTTTTT.

This rearrangement joins TRBV11-2 to TRBJ2-2; D gene unclear. Trimming took 6 bases from V and 8 from J, leaving 13 bases between them. The V gene's germline CDR1 is SGHAT and CDR2 FQNNGV. CDR3 size: 13 residues. The CDR3 sequence: CASRLYLLGELFF. The CDR3 DNA follows: TGTGCCAGCAGATTATACCTACTGGGGGAGCTGTTTTTT.

The chain carries TRBV18 and TRBJ2-3; D not resolved. V was cut by 0 bases and J by 2 bases, with 9 bases left in between. The CDR3 runs 15 residues. Germline values: CDR1 KGHSH, CDR2 LQKENI. Here the CDR3 reads CASSPPERFTDTQYF. In DNA, the CDR3 is TGTGCCAGCTCACCACCGGAACGTTTCACAGATACGCAGTATTTT.

The chain combines TRBV27 with TRBJ2-2; 7 bases line up with TRBD1. The CDR3 extends over 16 amino acids. Germline CDR1 and CDR2: MNHEY and SMNVEV (reference sequence). The V gene end was trimmed by 5 bases and the J gene end by 4 bases; junction bases not matched to a gene: 10. Written as DNA, the CDR3 is TGTGCCAGCAGTCCTCTGAGAGGGGGCTTCACCGGGGAGCTGTTTTTT. Its protein is CASSPLRGGFTGELFF.

The chain carries TRBV7-2 and TRBJ2-2; D ambiguous. Trimming pared 5 bases from V and 2 bases from J, leaving 6 bases between. The CDR3 length is 13 residues. Germline loops: CDR1 SGHTA, CDR2 FQGNSA. This CDR3 is CASSRDNTGELFF. Here the CDR3 DNA reads TGTGCCAGCAGCCGAGACAACACCGGGGAGCTGTTTTTT.

The V call is TRBV11-2, the J call TRBJ2-3; 8 nucleotides align to TRBD2. The CDR3 spans 15 residues. CDR1 and CDR2 (germline): SGHAT, FQNNGV. The V and J ends lost 3 bases and 4 bases, in that order; junction bases with no gene match: 6. This CDR3 is CASSLSGSWADTQYF. The CDR3 bases are TGTGCCAGCAGCTTGAGCGGGAGTTGGGCAGATACGCAGTATTTT.

The chain recombines TRBV7-2 with TRBJ2-7; 8 bases map to TRBD1. Trimming removed 5 bases from V and 5 bases from J; junction bases left unmatched: 8. The CDR3 spans 14 residues. The germline gives CDR1 SGHTA, CDR2 FQGNSA. The CDR3 nucleotides are TGTGCCAGCAGCACCTACGACAGGGGAGACGAGCAGTACTTC. It yields the protein CASSTYDRGDEQYF.

Comment on this clone: Relative to the germline gene, one junction end is altered; a read error may explain this. The V and J genes are TRBV7-3 and TRBJ1-1; perhaps TRBD1 as D (5 bases). Germline-derived CDR1 and CDR2 are SGHTA and FQGTGA. The CDR3 covers 14 residues. CDR3 amino acids: CASSQGVRNAEAFF. The DNA for the CDR3 is TGTGCCAGCAGTCAGGGTGTTCGGAACGCTGAAGCTTTCTTT.